This record concerns one T cell receptor (beta chain) sequence. It lacks a known antigen. No much larger clone exists at a distance of one base, and base qualities are not known. These data belong to a study of control samples from healthy donors and cancer patients (dated by TCRdb to the early 2020s). Library preparation employed the immunoSEQ multiplex PCR assay. TCRdb's version of the immuneACCESS table is confined to in-frame rearrangements and falls short of the full clone set. An unresolved V gene accounts for under half of the shortfall where checked; the remainder is of unknown origin. The sample includes roughly 76,000 clones, with roughly 93% observed a single time. The ten largest clones take up about 1.3% of the sample. This sequence was found in a middle-aged woman with lung cancer. Sequencing was performed on PBMCs.

The CDR3 corresponds to CASSPRDRVDQETQYF. The DNA sequence follows: TGTGCCAGCAGCCCGCGGGACAGGGTGGACCAAGAGACCCAGTACTTC. Recombination joined TRBV7-9 with TRBJ2-5, with 9 central nucleotides matching TRBD1. CDR3 length: 16 amino acids, cysteine to phenylalanine. Only CDR3 DNA remains: 48 bases, in frame from the first base. CDR1 and CDR2, per the germline V gene (reference sequence), are SEHNR and FQNEAQ. V is cut back by 5 bases and J by 0 bases, with 7 bases in the junction unmatched.